Listed here are 26 T cell receptor beta chains from one sample, sequenced in a study of post-analysis software for immune sequencing data. Points from the study as a whole: TRBV5-6, TRBV5-1 and TRBV20-1 were among four or five TRBV segments more frequent in patients than controls.

Unique-molecular-identifier-tagged TCR beta cDNA libraries were used. TCRdb redid the calling of the PCR reads with MiXCR, one entry per CDR3 protein. The repertoire includes 700,000 to 900,000 distinct CDR3 sequences, around 42% of them detected once, and approximately 5% sits in the top ten. Their specific antigens are unknown. Input material: blood. Source of these receptors: a girl aged 5-17 years with multiple sclerosis.

This clonotype was found a few times. The chain has TRBV29-1 and TRBJ2-1, with 11 nucleotides matching TRBD2. The CDR3 is 13 residues long. Germline assignment: CDR1 SQVTM and CDR2 ANQGSEA. The junction had 5 bases not matched to a gene; V was cut back by 6 bases and J by 7 bases. The DNA of the CDR3 is TGCAGCGTCTTAGCGGGAGGGGGGAATGAGCAGTTCTTC. It yields the protein CSVLAGGGNEQFF.

This clonotype was observed many times. The V and J genes are TRBV12-3 or TRBV12-4 and TRBJ2-5, with 7 bases identical to TRBD1. Germline trimming cut 3 bases from V and 4 bases from J; bases unmatched to any gene: 5. CDR3 length equals 14 residues. CDR3 in amino acids: CASSFDRVGETQYF. Here the CDR3 DNA reads TGTGCCAGCAGTTTCGACAGGGTGGGAGAGACCCAGTACTTC.

The table lists this clonotype with many counts. J is TRBJ2-6 and V is TRBV7-9; the D is unclear. V was shortened by 4 bases and J by 0 bases, with 7 bases between the two germline ends. Germline V lookup: CDR1 SEHNR, CDR2 FQNEAQ (reference sequence). This CDR3 region has 15 residues. The CDR3, as DNA: TGTGCCAGCAGCTCGTCGATCTCTGGGGCCAACGTCCTGACTTTC. This sequence encodes CASSSSISGANVLTF.

This chain links TRBV20-1 with TRBJ2-1, with D perhaps matching TRBD1 (6 bases). This CDR3 contains 16 residues. V was trimmed by 5 bases and J by 7 bases, leaving 24 bases between them. Germline CDR1 reads DFQATT; CDR2 reads SNEGSKA (reference sequence). CDR3 bases: TGCAGTGCTCCAACAAGGGGGAAGAGGGGCAAGAATGAGCAGTTCTTC. Protein product: CSAPTRGKRGKNEQFF.

The chain couples TRBV20-1 to TRBJ1-2; 11 bases agree with TRBD1. The CDR3 extends over 15 amino acids. Germline CDR1 is DFQATT and CDR2 is SNEGSKA (reference sequence). After removal of 7 bases from V and 4 bases from J, the junction contained 11 bases not matched to a gene. CDR3 protein: CSGGTGGISSYGYTF. The DNA for the CDR3 is TGCAGTGGCGGGACAGGGGGTATATCATCCTATGGCTACACCTTC.

The rearrangement joins TRBV10-3 to TRBJ1-6, with D possibly TRBD1 on 5 matching bases. Trimming pared 8 bases from V and 9 bases from J, leaving 14 bases between. This CDR3 has 13 amino acids. Looked up from germline, CDR1 is ENHRY and CDR2 is SYGVKD. The DNA for the CDR3 is TGTGCCATCCGGGGCGAAATGGGTTCACCCCTCCACTTT. Translating it yields CAIRGEMGSPLHF.

This clonotype was seen only a few times. V and J are TRBV30 and TRBJ2-5; TRBD2 aligns across 11 bases. CDR3 length: 17 amino acids. Unmatched junction bases numbered 8, after V lost 0 bases and J lost 2 bases. Germline lookup yields CDR1 GTSNPN and CDR2 SVGIG (reference sequence). CDR3 DNA: TGTGCCTGGAGTGTCGGGCGGACTAGCGGGCGACAAGAGACCCAGTACTTC. It yields the protein CAWSVGRTSGRQETQYF.

The genes are TRBV5-1 and TRBJ1-1; 9 nucleotides match TRBD1. The ends lost 6 bases at V and 7 bases at J; junction bases unmatched: 13. This CDR3 spans 15 amino acids. The germline V gene encodes CDR1 SGHRS and CDR2 YFSETQ. In DNA form, the CDR3 reads TGCGCCAGCAAATTAGGAGTCACAGGGGGCATTGAAGCTTTCTTT. It specifies CASKLGVTGGIEAFF. Together with reference TRBV5-1 and TRBJ1-1, the CDR3 gives the full variable domain: KAGVTQTPRYLIKTRGQQVTLSCSPISGHRSVSWYQQTPGQGLQFLFEYFSETQRNKGNFPGRFSGRQFSNSRSEMNVSTLELGDSALYLCASKLGVTGGIEAFFGQGTRLTVV.

The chain uses TRBV20-1 and TRBJ2-2, with D perhaps matching TRBD1 or TRBD2 (5 bases each). Germline-derived CDR1 and CDR2 are DFQATT and SNEGSKA (reference sequence). The CDR3 is made up of 14 amino acids. With 2 bases removed from V and 2 bases from J, the gap between germline ends came to 9 bases. The CDR3 sequence is CSARRDGNTGELFF. In nucleotides, the CDR3 is TGCAGTGCTAGAAGGGACGGCAACACCGGGGAGCTGTTTTTT.

This clonotype was picked up a small number of times. This rearrangement joins TRBV29-1 to TRBJ2-1; D unresolved. V was cut by 3 bases and J by 4 bases, with 4 bases left in between. Germline V gene data show CDR1 as SQVTM and CDR2 as ANQGSEA. CDR3 length: 11 amino acids. CDR3 loop: CSVDLYNEQFF. CDR3 coding DNA: TGCAGCGTTGATTTATACAATGAGCAGTTCTTC.

This chain joins TRBV19 and TRBJ2-4; 10 bases are shared with TRBD2. The end of the DNA aligns better with TRBJ2-7, so the J call may be wrong. The CDR3 contains 15 residues. Germline CDR1 is LNHDA and CDR2 is SQIVND (reference sequence). DNA for the CDR3: TGTGCCAGTAGCCGGGGACTAGCGAGTCCCTACGAGCAGTACTTC. Its translation is CASSRGLASPYEQYF.

This clonotype was seen a few times. The V and J genes are TRBV28 and TRBJ1-2; D remains unclear. V lost 5 bases and J lost 5, with 15 bases in between. Germline V lookup: CDR1 MDHEN, CDR2 SYDVKM. This CDR3 is 14 amino acids long. This chain's CDR3 is CASSRTGYLYGYTF. The CDR3 DNA follows: TGTGCCAGCAGTCGAACGGGATACCTTTATGGCTACACCTTC.

This chain links TRBV12-3 or TRBV12-4 with TRBJ2-1; 7 nucleotides line up with TRBD2. V shed 5 bases, J shed 11 bases, and the junction held 9 bases outside the gene matches. CDR3 length: 13 amino acids. CDR3 protein: CASSPRDYPKQFF. CDR3 in DNA: TGTGCCAGCAGTCCACGGGACTACCCGAAGCAGTTCTTC.

The V gene is TRBV20-1, the J gene TRBJ2-7; 9 bases agree with TRBD2. V lost 3 bases and J lost 1; bases outside the gene matches: 7. CDR3 length equals 15 residues. Germline CDR1 DFQATT, CDR2 SNEGSKA (reference sequence). The DNA of the CDR3 is TGCAGTGCTAGCGCCCTAGCGGGGCAGTCCTACGAGCAGTACTTC. Its translation is CSASALAGQSYEQYF.

This clonotype occurred a few times. The chain combines TRBV12-3 or TRBV12-4 with TRBJ2-1; D is undetermined. V was clipped by 7 bases and J by 8 bases, with 15 bases between them. The CDR3 sequence is 13 residues long. This CDR3 reads CASNPYGQDEQFF. The CDR3 region has the DNA TGTGCCAGCAACCCGTATGGGCAGGATGAGCAGTTCTTC.

CDR3 loop: CASRAGTGIHGYTF. The CDR3 nucleotides read TGTGCCAGCAGAGCCGGGACAGGGATCCATGGCTACACCTTC. The chain couples TRBV6-5 to TRBJ1-2, with 9 nucleotides matching TRBD1. The CDR3 sequence is 14 residues long. Germline V gene data show CDR1 as MNHEY and CDR2 as SVGAGI. The trim removed 6 bases at V and 6 bases at J, leaving 8 bases unmatched.

The V call is TRBV15, the J call TRBJ2-1; TRBD2 matches at 8 bases. The V segment lost 3 bases and the J segment 8 bases; nucleotides outside the gene matches: 3. The CDR3 spans 13 residues. From germline, CDR1 is LNHNV and CDR2 YYDKDF (reference sequence). For the CDR3, the DNA is TGTGCCACCAGCAGGCTACTAGCGGATGAGCAGTTCTTC. It yields the protein CATSRLLADEQFF.

V gene TRBV3-1 combines with J gene TRBJ1-2; TRBD1 might be the D (6 bases). This CDR3 region has 15 residues. Germline values: CDR1 LGHDT, CDR2 YNNKEL (reference sequence). The ends were cut back, 1 base at V and 3 bases at J, with 12 bases in the middle. In DNA, the CDR3 is TGTGCCAGCAGCCAAGCGGACAGACCCTACTATGGCTACACCTTC. Translating it yields CASSQADRPYYGYTF.

The V call is TRBV13, the J call TRBJ2-4, with a possible D match to TRBD1 (5 bases). The J call is doubtful: the DNA matches TRBJ2-7 better. This CDR3 comprises 13 residues. Germline CDR1 PRHDT, CDR2 FYEKMQ (reference sequence). CDR3 loop: CASSTRQSYEQYF. CDR3 DNA sequence: TGTGCCAGCAGCACCCGACAGTCCTACGAGCAGTACTTC.

The chain has TRBV6-1 and TRBJ2-7; no firm D call. CDR3 length equals 11 residues. V gave up 10 bases and J gave up 4 bases, with 11 bases separating them. Germline CDR1 is MNHNS and CDR2 is SASEGT. Here the CDR3 reads CATSVRYEQYF. Written as DNA, the CDR3 is TGTGCCACCAGCGTCAGGTACGAGCAGTACTTC.

The V and J genes are TRBV27 and TRBJ2-1; 12 positions match TRBD2. V shed 7 bases, J shed 8 bases, and the junction held 9 bases outside the gene matches. From germline, CDR1 is MNHEY and CDR2 SMNVEV (reference sequence). The length of the CDR3 is 15 residues. The CDR3 bases are TGTGCCAGCATGGAGACTAGCGGGAGTCAAGATGAGCAGTTCTTC. The encoded protein is CASMETSGSQDEQFF.

As regards this clonotype: An end of the junction does not agree with germline; a read error may underlie this. This chain uses TRBV7-2 with TRBJ2-5; D is perhaps TRBD2 (7 bases). CDR3 length: 14 residues. Germline lookup yields CDR1 SGHTA and CDR2 FQGNSA. DNA for the CDR3: TGTGCCAGCAGCTTGGGGGGGCTCCAAGAGATCCAGTACTTC. Amino acids: CASSLGGLQEIQYF.

The chain couples TRBV29-1 to TRBJ2-5; tentative D call: TRBD1 (5 bases). Per germline, CDR1 SQVTM and CDR2 ANQGSEA. The V and J ends lost 4 bases and 5 bases respectively, with 11 bases between them. CDR3 length: 12 amino acids. The CDR3 DNA reads as TGCAGCGTTGGACAGTTAAAGGAGACCCAGTACTTC. This sequence encodes CSVGQLKETQYF.

The chain joins TRBV12-3 or TRBV12-4 to TRBJ2-5, with D possibly matching TRBD1 (5 bases). The J call may be faulty, since TRBJ2-7 better matches the DNA end. The CDR3 covers 15 residues. The CDR3 spells CASSLADSRVHEQYF. CDR3 in DNA: TGTGCCAGCAGTTTAGCCGATAGCAGGGTCCACGAGCAGTACTTC.

This sequence joins TRBV24-1 and TRBJ2-7, with TRBD1 identical over 7 bases. The germline V gene has CDR1 KGHDR and CDR2 SFDVKD. Germline trimming cut 4 bases from V and 7 bases from J; bases unmatched to any gene: 9. The CDR3 has 14 amino acids. CDR3 sequence (DNA): TGTGCCACCAGTGACCCGGGACAGAGCAATGAGCAGTACTTC. Encoded protein: CATSDPGQSNEQYF.

This chain uses TRBV7-2 with TRBJ2-5, with 12 bases matching TRBD2. The V and J ends lost 3 bases and 4 bases, in that order; junction bases with no gene match: 3. CDR1 SGHTA and CDR2 FQGNSA come from the germline V gene. The CDR3 has 15 residues. The CDR3 nucleotides read TGTGCCAGCAGCTTGACTAGCGGGAGAAGAGAGACCCAGTACTTC. Residues: CASSLTSGRRETQYF.